This T cell receptor beta chain emerged from a study of blood T cells in healthy people across ages. Of note for this clonotype: Its antigen is as yet unknown.

It was with a sample-barcoded 5' primer and a J-beta primer mix that a second PCR of roughly 7 to 11 cycles was run. Every cDNA molecule carried a tag from a template-switch adaptor bearing 12 random nucleotides. TCRdb re-analysed the 5' RACE reads in MiXCR, keeping a single row per CDR3 protein. Of 730,000 or so distinct CDR3 sequences listed, about 42% are singletons. Whole-study findings and limits: Whereas aged donors had fewer naive CD4+ cells, long-lived donors had more of them and higher diversity.

Germline V lookup: CDR1 MNHEY, CDR2 SVGEGT. V lost 6 bases and J lost 3, with 20 bases in between. The CDR3 sequence is 16 residues long. The genes are TRBV6-2 or TRBV6-3 and TRBJ2-5, with D perhaps TRBD2 (5 bases). Material for sequencing was blood. The sequence was collected from a woman aged 55-69 years in good health. The CDR3 region is CASRPIGRGREETQYF. The DNA of the CDR3 is TGTGCCAGCAGACCTATCGGACGGGGAAGGGAAGAGACCCAGTACTTC.